Below, 5 T cell receptor beta chains from the same sample are listed, as sequenced in a study of blood T cell repertoires in COVID-19. Generated by immunoSEQ multiplex PCR, the TCRdb table keeps only in-frame clones and is missing some. Among 170,000 or so clones listed, approximately 86% were seen once. The sequencing sample was made of peripheral blood. Every receptor here comes from a middle-aged man with active or convalescent COVID-19.

The rearrangement joins TRBV19 to TRBJ1-2, with D perhaps TRBD1 (6 bases). The CDR3 runs 15 residues. The V end was cut by 5 bases, the J end by 1 base, with 14 bases between. CDR1 LNHDA and CDR2 SQIVND come from the germline V gene (reference sequence). CDR3 DNA: TGTGCCAGTAGTCCCAAGACAGGTCTTAACTATGGCTACACCTTC. Translated: CASSPKTGLNYGYTF.

The chain couples TRBV27 to TRBJ2-1; 10 bases map to TRBD2. Germline values: CDR1 MNHEY, CDR2 SMNVEV (reference sequence). Trimming at V came to 3 bases and at J to 4 bases, leaving 15 bases not matched to a gene. CDR3 length equals 19 residues. CDR3 nucleotides: TGTGCCAGCAGTTTCAGGGCCCGGGAACTAGCGGGGATTTACAATGAGCAGTTCTTC. Its protein product is CASSFRARELAGIYNEQFF.

This chain links TRBV6-6 with TRBJ2-1; a weak D match, TRBD1 (6 bases). The CDR3 contains 15 residues. Trimming cost V 6 bases and J 4 bases, with 16 bases left between them. CDR1 MNHNY and CDR2 SVGAGI come from the germline V gene (reference sequence). The CDR3 here is CASRRTGSWYNEQFF. The CDR3 nucleotides are TGTGCCAGCAGAAGAACAGGGTCGTGGTACAATGAGCAGTTCTTC.

The chain links TRBV9 to TRBJ2-5, with TRBD2 as a possible D gene (6 bases). CDR3 length equals 13 residues. In germline, CDR1 is SGDLS, CDR2 YYNGEE. Trimming took off 7 bases at V and 0 bases at J, with 10 bases between the two ends. The CDR3 loop is CASGGADQETQYF. The DNA for the CDR3 is TGTGCCAGCGGAGGGGCCGACCAAGAGACCCAGTACTTC.

The CDR3 spells CASTRIPRQEKTQYF. CDR3 sequence (DNA): TGTGCCAGCACCCGAATCCCCCGGCAGGAAAAGACCCAGTACTTC. This chain links TRBV7-8 with TRBJ2-5; D is undetermined. V was shortened by 7 bases and J by 6 bases, with 21 bases between the two germline ends. From germline, CDR1 is SGHVS and CDR2 FQNEAQ. This CDR3 region has 15 residues. Complete variable domain (other parts from reference TRBV7-8 and TRBJ2-5): GAGVSQSPRYKVAKRGQDVALRCDPISGHVSLFWYQQALGQGPEFLTYFQNEAQLDKSGLPSDRFFAERPEGSVSTLKIQRTQQEDSAVYLCASTRIPRQEKTQYFGPGTRLLVL.